The next 21 T cell receptor beta chains were all read from a single sample in a study of blood T cell repertoires in COVID-19. TCRdb's table, derived via immunoSEQ multiplex PCR, lists solely in-frame clones and lacks some. Among around 81,000 clones listed, roughly 78% were seen once. The sample taken for sequencing was peripheral blood. All receptors derive from a human donor in a cohort sampled during active COVID-19.

This chain connects TRBV7-8 to TRBJ1-2, with TRBD1 as a possible D gene (5 bases). The CDR3 runs 17 residues. V lost 4 bases and J 8 bases, leaving 26 bases between the germline ends. Per the germline V gene, CDR1 is SGHVS and CDR2 is FQNEAQ. CDR3 in DNA: TGTGCCAGCAGCTCAGTCGGCAGGGCAGGAAAATCAGAGGGCTACACCTTC. Translated: CASSSVGRAGKSEGYTF.

The chain links TRBV7-2 to TRBJ1-2, with D unclear. Trimming cost V 4 bases and J 6 bases, with 12 bases left between them. The CDR3 runs 13 residues. CDR1 and CDR2 (germline): SGHTA, FQGNSA. Written as DNA, the CDR3 is TGTGCCAGCAGCTCGCCGCCGGGGAATGGCTACACCTTC. It specifies CASSSPPGNGYTF.

This clone was seen a few times. As DNA, the CDR3 is TGTGCCAGCAGCCCCAATGGGGACAAGGCTTCCTACGAGCAGTACTTC. It yields the protein CASSPNGDKASYEQYF. This chain joins TRBV7-2 and TRBJ2-7; TRBD1 might be the D (6 bases). V gave up 5 bases and J gave up 1 base, with 18 bases separating them. Germline-derived CDR1 and CDR2 are SGHTA and FQGNSA. The CDR3 loop spans 16 amino acids.

The chain is built from TRBV2 and TRBJ2-7; 7 bases are shared with TRBD1. Germline V gene data show CDR1 as SNHLY and CDR2 as FYNNEI. The CDR3 totals 15 residues. V lost 5 bases, J lost 3 bases, and 10 bases stayed unmatched. DNA of the CDR3: TGTGCCAGCAGTTCCGGGACAGTTGTTGTCTACGAGCAGTACTTC. Protein: CASSSGTVVVYEQYF. The full variable domain, completed using reference TRBV2 and TRBJ2-7, is EPEVTQTPSHQVTQMGQEVILRCVPISNHLYFYWYRQILGQKVEFLVSFYNNEISEKSEIFDDQFSVERPDGSNFTLKIRSTKLEDSAMYFCASSSGTVVVYEQYFGPGTRLTVT.

The V call is TRBV7-8, the J call TRBJ2-3, with 9 bases matching TRBD2. The CDR3 runs to 14 residues. Germline assignment: CDR1 SGHVS and CDR2 FQNEAQ. The CDR3 DNA follows: TGTGTCGGCGGGGGGGTCTCGGTCACAGATACGCAGTATTTT. Translating it yields CVGGGVSVTDTQYF.

The rearrangement uses TRBV11-2 and TRBJ1-2, with TRBD1 as a possible D gene (5 bases). The CDR3 length is 13 residues. The germline CDR1 and CDR2 sequences are SGHAT and FQNNGV. Trimming shortened V by 5 bases and J by 8 bases, and 15 bases separated the two germline ends. DNA for the CDR3: TGTGCCAGCAGCCCTAGGGCTGCAGGGGGCTACACCTTC. This codes for CASSPRAAGGYTF.

The chain uses TRBV6-6 and TRBJ2-7; D is perhaps TRBD1 (5 bases). Germline V gives CDR1 MNHNY, CDR2 SVGAGI (reference sequence). Trimming took 9 bases from V and 2 from J, leaving 20 bases between them. This CDR3 contains 15 residues. The CDR3 region is CASTDTLQATYEQYF. The CDR3 DNA sequence: TGTGCCAGTACCGACACCTTACAGGCAACCTACGAGCAGTACTTC.

This rearrangement joins TRBV4-3 to TRBJ2-1; 8 bases agree with TRBD2. V dropped 1 base and J dropped 7; count of bases not matched to a gene: 12. This CDR3 spans 17 amino acids. From germline, CDR1 is LGHNA and CDR2 YSLEER. CDR3 DNA: TGCGCCAGCAGCCAAGTAAGCCCCGTCGGGGGGGTTAATGAGCAGTTCTTC. Protein: CASSQVSPVGGVNEQFF.

The chain joins TRBV4-1 to TRBJ1-5; TRBD1 might be the D (5 bases). The V end was cut by 0 bases, the J end by 1 base, with 10 bases between. The germline V gene has CDR1 MGHRA and CDR2 YSYEKL. The CDR3 covers 16 residues. The CDR3 here is CASSQEAGPSNQPQHF. The CDR3 DNA reads TGCGCCAGCAGCCAAGAGGCGGGACCGAGCAATCAGCCCCAGCATTTT.

The chain links TRBV6-5 to TRBJ2-5; possible D gene TRBD1, 6 bases. From germline, CDR1 is MNHEY and CDR2 SVGAGI. Between the trimmed V and J ends, which lost 4 bases and 0 bases, there was a span of 9 bases. There are 14 residues in the CDR3. CDR3 in DNA: TGTGCCAGCAGTTTAGACAGGTACCAAGAGACCCAGTACTTC. Residues: CASSLDRYQETQYF.

The chain couples TRBV27 to TRBJ1-2, with 8 nucleotides matching TRBD1. CDR1 and CDR2 (germline): MNHEY, SMNVEV (reference sequence). V lost 5 bases, J lost 2 bases, and 7 bases stayed unmatched. The length of the CDR3 is 15 residues. The CDR3 coding sequence is TGTGCCAGCAGTACCCCAGGACAGGGAAACTATGGCTACACCTTC. This codes for CASSTPGQGNYGYTF.

In this sample, this clone turned up a few times. The chain recombines TRBV7-3 with TRBJ1-1; D might be TRBD1 (5 bases). The CDR3 is made up of 14 amino acids. CDR1 is SGHTA and CDR2 is FQGTGA in the germline V gene. V gave up 3 bases and J gave up 7 bases, with 15 bases separating them. Here the CDR3 DNA reads TGTGCCAGCAGCTTGGGCCAGGGTATAAGTGAAGCTTTCTTT. Amino acid sequence: CASSLGQGISEAFF.

The chain joins TRBV7-2 to TRBJ2-5; D may be TRBD2 (6 bases). V dropped 4 bases and J dropped 7 bases, with 22 bases sitting between them. Germline CDR1 and CDR2: SGHTA and FQGNSA. The CDR3 spans 16 residues. The CDR3 loop reads CASSSRPPGLLTTQYF. The CDR3, as DNA: TGTGCCAGCAGCTCTCGTCCCCCGGGACTCCTAACGACCCAGTACTTC.

This clone was seen a few times. V usage is TRBV5-4 and J usage is TRBJ1-2; D unclear. V lost 1 base, J lost 1 base, and 5 bases lay in between. Germline CDR1 SGHNT, CDR2 YYREEE (reference sequence). The CDR3 runs 13 residues. The CDR3 is CASSLPSNYGYTF. Written as DNA, the CDR3 is TGTGCCAGCAGCTTGCCCAGTAACTATGGCTACACCTTC.

The CDR3 region is CASSPRGTVGLGGYTF. In DNA form, the CDR3 reads TGTGCCAGCAGCCCGCGCGGGACAGTGGGCCTTGGGGGCTACACCTTC. The rearrangement joins TRBV11-2 to TRBJ1-2, with 7 nucleotides matching TRBD1. V shed 5 bases and J 8 bases; nucleotides not matched to a gene: 17. The CDR3 totals 16 residues. Looked up from germline, CDR1 is SGHAT and CDR2 is FQNNGV.

The chain carries TRBV27 and TRBJ2-2; 11 bases align to TRBD2. This CDR3 has 19 residues. Germline CDR1 and CDR2: MNHEY and SMNVEV (reference sequence). V trimming: 7 bases; J trimming: 4 bases; junction bases outside the gene matches: 17. CDR3 sequence reads: CASTLLGMTSGIATGELFF. CDR3 nucleotide sequence: TGTGCCAGCACCCTGTTGGGGATGACTAGCGGGATAGCCACCGGGGAGCTGTTTTTT.

This chain joins TRBV7-2 and TRBJ1-2, with TRBD1 matching 8 bases. CDR1 and CDR2 (germline): SGHTA, FQGNSA. CDR3 length: 15 residues. Unmatched junction bases numbered 12, after V lost 5 bases and J lost 7 bases. DNA for the CDR3: TGTGCCAGCAGCGCCGGGACAGGAACGATCGGTGGCTACACCTTC. The encoded protein is CASSAGTGTIGGYTF. Full variable domain (missing parts from reference TRBV7-2 and TRBJ1-2): GAGVSQSPSNKVTEKGKDVELRCDPISGHTALYWYRQSLGQGLEFLIYFQGNSAPDKSGLPSDRFSAERTGGSVSTLTIQRTQQEDSAVYLCASSAGTGTIGGYTFGSGTRLTVV.

The V gene is TRBV18, the J gene TRBJ1-4; D is uncertain. The CDR3 consists of 14 residues. From germline, CDR1 is KGHSH and CDR2 LQKENI. Trimming stripped 0 bases from V and 7 bases from J, with 9 bases between. The CDR3 here is CASSPPGGGEKLFF. The CDR3 bases are TGTGCCAGCTCACCACCGGGTGGAGGTGAAAAACTGTTTTTT.

CDR3 nucleotides: TGTGCCAGCCGGGGACAGCTCTCTGGAAACACCATATATTTT. This sequence encodes CASRGQLSGNTIYF. The rearrangement joins TRBV2 to TRBJ1-3; 7 bases line up with TRBD1. The CDR3 is 14 residues long. Trimming took 8 bases from V and 0 from J; bases not matched to a gene: 4. Germline V gene lookup returns CDR1 SNHLY and CDR2 FYNNEI.

The chain combines TRBV29-1 with TRBJ2-2; no clear D gene. The V gene's germline CDR1 is SQVTM and CDR2 ANQGSEA. This CDR3 is 11 amino acids long. V was pared by 2 bases and J by 7 bases, with 5 bases between. CDR3: CSVERRGELFF. The CDR3 DNA reads as TGCAGCGTTGAACGTCGCGGGGAGCTGTTTTTT.

V usage is TRBV27 and J usage is TRBJ2-3; possible D gene TRBD2, 6 bases. This CDR3 is 14 amino acids long. CDR1 and CDR2 (germline): MNHEY, SMNVEV (reference sequence). Trimming removed 5 bases at V and 3 bases at J, with 12 bases between. The CDR3 nucleotides are TGTGCCAGCAGTCCGCGGGGCCTGACAGATACGCAGTATTTT. It codes for CASSPRGLTDTQYF.